The 19 T cell receptor beta chains given below trace back to one sample, sequenced in a study of Graves' ophthalmopathy and Graves' hyperthyroidism. Beta-chain TCR CDR3 regions were amplified from RNA transcripts. HTBI-primed first-round RT-PCR preceded second-round multiplex PCR. From the multiplex PCR reads, TCRdb called clonotypes with MiXCR, one entry per CDR3 protein. The sample records about 550,000 distinct CDR3 sequences, just under 40% being singletons. Sequencing was carried out using peripheral blood or thyroid tissue (not recorded which). These receptors all come from an adult man with Graves' hyperthyroidism.

The chain has TRBV7-2 and TRBJ2-7; 10 nucleotides align to TRBD2. The assigned J gene may be wrong: the sequence end matches TRBJ2-1 better. Germline V lookup: CDR1 SGHTA, CDR2 FQGNSA. CDR3 size: 15 residues. CDR3 protein: CASSQRASGSNEQFF. The CDR3 bases are TGTGCCAGCAGCCAGAGGGCTAGCGGGAGCAATGAGCAGTTCTTC.

This clonotype appeared many times. The chain carries TRBV5-1 and TRBJ1-1, with D perhaps TRBD1 (5 bases). This CDR3 region has 17 residues. The V and J ends lost 0 bases and 5 bases respectively, with 20 bases between them. Germline assignment: CDR1 SGHRS and CDR2 YFSETQ. The DNA for the CDR3 is TGCGCCAGCAGCTTGGCAGGCGGCGGGGGTATCGGGACTGAAGCTTTCTTT. Translation: CASSLAGGGGIGTEAFF.

V and J are TRBV2 and TRBJ2-7; possible D gene TRBD2, 6 bases. The germline V gene encodes CDR1 SNHLY and CDR2 FYNNEI. V gave up 2 bases and J gave up 7 bases, with 12 bases separating them. The CDR3 sequence is 13 residues long. CDR3 residues: CASSEFGGDEQYF. The CDR3 bases are TGTGCCAGCAGTGAATTCGGGGGAGATGAGCAGTACTTC.

This clonotype was seen a handful of times. The rearrangement uses TRBV7-2 and TRBJ1-5; D unclear. V was trimmed by 5 bases and J by 2 bases, leaving 10 bases between them. This CDR3 has 14 amino acids. CDR1 is SGHTA, CDR2 FQGNSA, per germline. The CDR3 DNA reads as TGTGCCAGCAGCCTGGTAGCGGGCAATCAGCCCCAGCATTTT. Protein product: CASSLVAGNQPQHF.

This clonotype was detected a few times. The V and J genes are TRBV7-2 and TRBJ1-4, with unresolved D. V shed 1 base and J shed 7 bases, with 10 bases lying between them. The V gene's germline CDR1 is SGHTA and CDR2 FQGNSA. The CDR3 is made up of 14 amino acids. The CDR3 loop reads CASSLVGATEKLFF. DNA for the CDR3: TGTGCCAGCAGCTTAGTTGGAGCTACTGAAAAACTGTTTTTT. Looking up the rest from reference TRBV7-2 and TRBJ1-4 gives the full variable domain: GAGVSQSPSNKVTEKGKDVELRCDPISGHTALYWYRQSLGQGLEFLIYFQGNSAPDKSGLPSDRFSAERTGGSVSTLTIQRTQQEDSAVYLCASSLVGATEKLFFGSGTQLSVL.

This clonotype was observed once. The chain has TRBV19 and TRBJ2-7; D perhaps matches TRBD1 (6 bases). The CDR3 spans 14 residues. From germline, CDR1 is LNHDA and CDR2 SQIVND (reference sequence). Trimming shortened V by 7 bases and J by 6 bases, and 19 bases separated the two germline ends. The CDR3 bases are TGTGCCAGTATGATTGCAGGGGCGCCAGGCGAGCAGTACTTC. Translated, it gives CASMIAGAPGEQYF.

In its sample, this clonotype was seen many times. This chain connects TRBV24-1 to TRBJ1-1, with D unresolved. V dropped 4 bases and J dropped 4 bases, with 9 bases sitting between them. The CDR3 has 13 residues. Per the germline V gene, CDR1 is KGHDR and CDR2 is SFDVKD. The CDR3 sequence is CATSDPGRTEAFF. DNA for the CDR3: TGTGCCACCAGTGACCCCGGACGCACTGAAGCTTTCTTT.

With regard to this clonotype: This could be a read error, since a much larger clone is one nucleotide away. The chain is built from TRBV20-1 and TRBJ1-5, with D possibly being TRBD1 (6 bases). Germline assignment: CDR1 DFQATT and CDR2 SNEGSKA (reference sequence). CDR3 length: 14 residues. Between the trimmed V and J ends, which lost 1 base and 5 bases, there was a span of 12 bases. CDR3 loop: CSARGDRSDQPQHF. In DNA, the CDR3 is TGCAGTGCTAGAGGTGACAGGAGCGATCAGCCCCAGCATTTT.

The table lists this clonotype with a few counts. J is TRBJ2-7 and V is TRBV27, with TRBD1 matching 9 bases. The V and J ends lost 4 bases and 5 bases, in that order; junction bases with no gene match: 6. Germline CDR1 is MNHEY and CDR2 is SMNVEV (reference sequence). The CDR3 sequence is 14 residues long. CDR3 DNA sequence: TGTGCCAGCAGTTCGGACAGGGGCAGCGACGAGCAGTACTTC. Translated: CASSSDRGSDEQYF.

The chain employs TRBV20-1 and TRBJ2-6; TRBD1 agrees at 12 bases. The V and J ends lost 3 bases and 2 bases, in that order; junction bases with no gene match: 2. The CDR3 totals 16 residues. Germline V gene lookup returns CDR1 DFQATT and CDR2 SNEGSKA (reference sequence). DNA of the CDR3: TGCAGTGCTAGCTGGGACAGGGGGCCTGGGGCCAACGTCCTGACTTTC. This translates into CSASWDRGPGANVLTF.

In its sample, this clonotype was seen many times. The gene calls are TRBV7-6 and TRBJ2-7, with 7 positions matching TRBD2. Germline loops: CDR1 SGHVS, CDR2 FNYEAQ. This CDR3 comprises 15 residues. V gave up 0 bases and J gave up 6 bases; unmatched junction bases: 8. The CDR3 nucleotides read TGTGCCAGCAGCTTAGCGTCTGCGGGGGTAGGCGAGCAGTACTTC. Amino acid sequence: CASSLASAGVGEQYF.

This clonotype was picked up many times. This rearrangement joins TRBV29-1 to TRBJ1-2; tentative D call: TRBD1 (6 bases). V was cut by 5 bases and J by 6 bases, with 16 bases left in between. Germline CDR1 reads SQVTM; CDR2 reads ANQGSEA. CDR3 size: 13 residues. The CDR3 loop is CSVTITGLDGYTF. CDR3 DNA sequence: TGCAGCGTTACCATAACAGGGTTAGATGGCTACACCTTC.

Regarding this clonotype: The junction departs from germline at one end; a sequencing error may be responsible. This chain joins TRBV29-1 and TRBJ2-1; D is uncertain. Germline values: CDR1 SQVTM, CDR2 ANQGSEA. The CDR3 runs 14 residues. CDR3 sequence reads: CSVEDWLLYNEQFF. The CDR3 DNA reads TGCAGCGTAGAAGACTGGCTCCTATACAATGAGCAGTTCTTC.

This chain uses TRBV2 with TRBJ1-1; 8 nucleotides line up with TRBD1. V was pared by 6 bases and J by 5 bases, with 8 bases of the junction left unmatched. Germline CDR1 is SNHLY and CDR2 is FYNNEI. The CDR3 length is 14 residues. This CDR3 reads CASSRQGRGTEAFF. DNA for the CDR3: TGTGCCAGCAGCAGACAGGGGCGAGGTACTGAAGCTTTCTTT.

This chain joins TRBV29-1 and TRBJ1-5, with D possibly TRBD1 on 5 matching bases. The germline V and J ends were trimmed by 2 bases and 4 bases, with 12 bases remaining between them. The CDR3 extends over 14 amino acids. Germline CDR1 reads SQVTM; CDR2 reads ANQGSEA. The CDR3 spells CSVETGQPNQPQHF. CDR3 DNA: TGCAGCGTTGAAACGGGGCAGCCAAATCAGCCCCAGCATTTT.

The rearrangement links TRBV4-1 to TRBJ1-6; possible D gene TRBD1, 5 bases. CDR3 length: 16 residues. The V end was cut by 5 bases, the J end by 4 bases, with 15 bases between. CDR1 MGHRA and CDR2 YSYEKL come from the germline V gene. Here the CDR3 reads CASSAHGDGYNSPLHF. CDR3 in DNA: TGCGCCAGCAGCGCCCACGGGGACGGGTATAATTCACCCCTCCACTTT.

V and J are TRBV19 and TRBJ2-5; TRBD1 aligns across 12 bases. J was trimmed by 4 bases and V by 3 bases; bases with no gene match: 9. This CDR3 comprises 17 residues. CDR1 is LNHDA, CDR2 SQIVND, per germline (reference sequence). Written as DNA, the CDR3 is TGTGCCAGTAGTATTGGAACGGGACAGGGGGCGGGAGAGACCCAGTACTTC. Protein sequence: CASSIGTGQGAGETQYF.

This clonotype appeared a single time. The chain employs TRBV10-3 and TRBJ1-1; D is unclear. V lost 5 bases to trimming and J lost 0 bases, with 7 bases between them. CDR1 and CDR2 from the germline V gene are ENHRY and SYGVKD. The CDR3 has 13 amino acids. The CDR3 nucleotides are TGTGCCATCAGTCCTGGAATGAACACTGAAGCTTTCTTT. Its protein product is CAISPGMNTEAFF.

The genes are TRBV20-1 and TRBJ2-7, with TRBD1 matching 7 bases. This CDR3 comprises 13 residues. The trim removed 6 bases at V and 0 bases at J, leaving 5 bases unmatched. The V gene's germline CDR1 is DFQATT and CDR2 SNEGSKA (reference sequence). The CDR3 here is CSAGRQGSYEQYF. In DNA form, the CDR3 reads TGCAGTGCAGGAAGACAGGGCTCCTACGAGCAGTACTTC.